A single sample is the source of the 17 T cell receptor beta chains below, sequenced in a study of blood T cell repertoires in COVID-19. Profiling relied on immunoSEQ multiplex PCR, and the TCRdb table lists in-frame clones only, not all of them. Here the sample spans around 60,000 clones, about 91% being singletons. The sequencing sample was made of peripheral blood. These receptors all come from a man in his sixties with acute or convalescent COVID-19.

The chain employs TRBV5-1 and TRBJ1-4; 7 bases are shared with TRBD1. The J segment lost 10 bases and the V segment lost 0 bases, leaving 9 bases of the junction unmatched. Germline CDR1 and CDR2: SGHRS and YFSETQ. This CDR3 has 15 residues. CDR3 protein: CASSLGQGEGGKLFF. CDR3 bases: TGCGCCAGCAGCTTGGGACAGGGTGAGGGCGGAAAACTGTTTTTT.

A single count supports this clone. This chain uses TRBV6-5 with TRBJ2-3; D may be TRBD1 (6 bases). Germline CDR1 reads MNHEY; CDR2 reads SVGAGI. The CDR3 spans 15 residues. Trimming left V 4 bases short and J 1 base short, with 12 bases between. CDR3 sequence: CASSSTHRGTDTQYF. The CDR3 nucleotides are TGTGCCAGCAGTTCAACACACAGGGGCACAGATACGCAGTATTTT.

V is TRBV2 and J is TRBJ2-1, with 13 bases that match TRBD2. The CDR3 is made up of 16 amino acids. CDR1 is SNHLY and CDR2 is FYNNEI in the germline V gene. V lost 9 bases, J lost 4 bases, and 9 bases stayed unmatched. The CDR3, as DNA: TGTGCCAGTTTAACAAGGACTAGCGGGAGATACAATGAGCAGTTCTTC. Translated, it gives CASLTRTSGRYNEQFF.

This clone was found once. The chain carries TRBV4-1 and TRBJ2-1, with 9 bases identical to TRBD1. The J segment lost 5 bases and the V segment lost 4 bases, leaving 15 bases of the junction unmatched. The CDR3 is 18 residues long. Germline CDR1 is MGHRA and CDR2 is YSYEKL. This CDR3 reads CASSPGQGRRESNNEQFF. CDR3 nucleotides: TGCGCCAGCAGCCCGGGACAGGGAAGGCGGGAGTCGAACAATGAGCAGTTCTTC.

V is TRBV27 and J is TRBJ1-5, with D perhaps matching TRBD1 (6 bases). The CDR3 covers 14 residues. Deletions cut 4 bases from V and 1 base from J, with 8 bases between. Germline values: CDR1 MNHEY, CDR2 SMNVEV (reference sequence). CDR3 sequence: CASSYTGSNQPQHF. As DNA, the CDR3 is TGTGCCAGCAGTTATACAGGGAGCAATCAGCCCCAGCATTTT.

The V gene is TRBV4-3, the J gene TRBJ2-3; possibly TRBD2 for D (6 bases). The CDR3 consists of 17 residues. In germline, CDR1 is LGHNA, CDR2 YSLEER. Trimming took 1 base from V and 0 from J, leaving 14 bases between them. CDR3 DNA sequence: TGCGCCAGCAGCCAAGGGGTTCGGGGGACTAGCACAGATACGCAGTATTTT. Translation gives CASSQGVRGTSTDTQYF.

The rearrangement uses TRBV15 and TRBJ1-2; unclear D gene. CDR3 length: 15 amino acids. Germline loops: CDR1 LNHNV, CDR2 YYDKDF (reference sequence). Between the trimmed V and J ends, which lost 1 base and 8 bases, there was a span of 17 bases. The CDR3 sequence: CATSRVGIGEGGYTF. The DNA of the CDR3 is TGTGCCACCAGCAGAGTTGGGATCGGGGAGGGCGGCTACACCTTC.

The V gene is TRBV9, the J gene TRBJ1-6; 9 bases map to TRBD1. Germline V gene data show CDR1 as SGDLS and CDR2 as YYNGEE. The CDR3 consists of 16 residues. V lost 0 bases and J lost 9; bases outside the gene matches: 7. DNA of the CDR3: TGTGCCAGCAGCGTAGACTTTGGGACAGGGAGTTCACCCCTCCACTTT. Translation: CASSVDFGTGSSPLHF. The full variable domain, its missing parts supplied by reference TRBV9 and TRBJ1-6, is DSGVTQTPKHLITATGQRVTLRCSPRSGDLSVYWYQQSLDQGLQFLIQYYNGEERAKGNILERFSAQQFPDLHSELNLSSLELGDSALYFCASSVDFGTGSSPLHFGNGTRLTVT.

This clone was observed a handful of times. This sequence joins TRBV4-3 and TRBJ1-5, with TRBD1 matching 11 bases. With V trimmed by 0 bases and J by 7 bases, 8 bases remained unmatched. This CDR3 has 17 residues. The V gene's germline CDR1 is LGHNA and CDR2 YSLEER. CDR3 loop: CASSQDLGQGVGQPQHF. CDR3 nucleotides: TGCGCCAGCAGCCAAGATTTGGGACAGGGGGTGGGACAGCCCCAGCATTTT.

The CDR3 sequence: CASSLDRGSFYGYTF. The CDR3 DNA sequence: TGCGCCAGCAGCCTGGACAGGGGATCCTTCTATGGCTACACCTTC. The chain combines TRBV4-3 with TRBJ1-2; 9 bases are shared with TRBD1. Per germline, CDR1 LGHNA and CDR2 YSLEER. The V and J ends lost 4 bases and 4 bases, in that order; junction bases with no gene match: 7. There are 15 residues in the CDR3.

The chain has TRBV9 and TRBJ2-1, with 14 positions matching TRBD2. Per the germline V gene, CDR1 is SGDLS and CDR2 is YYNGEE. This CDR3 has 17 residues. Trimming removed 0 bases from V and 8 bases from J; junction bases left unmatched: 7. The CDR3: CASSVEAGLAGEHEQFF. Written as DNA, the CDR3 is TGTGCCAGCAGCGTAGAGGCGGGACTAGCGGGAGAGCATGAGCAGTTCTTC.

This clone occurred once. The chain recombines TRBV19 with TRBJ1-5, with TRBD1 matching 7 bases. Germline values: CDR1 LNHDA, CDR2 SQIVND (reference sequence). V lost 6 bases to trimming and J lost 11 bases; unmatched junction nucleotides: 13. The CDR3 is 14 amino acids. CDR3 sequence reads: CASSPPQGRRAQHF. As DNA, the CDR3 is TGTGCCAGTAGCCCCCCACAGGGGCGCCGGGCCCAGCATTTT.

The CDR3, as DNA: TGTGCCAGCAGTTCCCAAACTAGCGGGAGTGGTCTGGATACGCAGTATTTT. Its protein product is CASSSQTSGSGLDTQYF. The V gene is TRBV28, the J gene TRBJ2-3; the match to TRBD2 covers 11 bases. The CDR3 is 17 residues long. V lost 4 bases to trimming and J lost 6 bases; unmatched junction nucleotides: 12. Germline V gene sequence: CDR1 MDHEN, CDR2 SYDVKM.

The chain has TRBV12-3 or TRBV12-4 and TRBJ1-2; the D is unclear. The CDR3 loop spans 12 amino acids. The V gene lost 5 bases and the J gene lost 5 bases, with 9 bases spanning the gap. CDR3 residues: CASSTGLYGYTF. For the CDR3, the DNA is TGTGCCAGCAGTACCGGACTGTATGGCTACACCTTC.

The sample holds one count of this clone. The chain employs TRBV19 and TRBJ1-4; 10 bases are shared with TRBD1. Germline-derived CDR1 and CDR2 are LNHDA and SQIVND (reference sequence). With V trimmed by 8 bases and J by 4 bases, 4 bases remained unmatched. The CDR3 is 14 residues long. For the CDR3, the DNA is TGTGCCAGTCGACAGGGGGCAGTTAATGAAAAACTGTTTTTT. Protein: CASRQGAVNEKLFF.

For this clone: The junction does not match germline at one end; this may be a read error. The CDR3 DNA is TGTGCCAGCAGCGTAACGGACAGGGGTTCACCCCTCCACTTT. Protein: CASSVTDRGSPLHF. V is TRBV7-3 and J is TRBJ1-6; 9 nucleotides match TRBD1. Germline lookup yields CDR1 SGHTA and CDR2 FQGTGA. The CDR3 has 14 amino acids.

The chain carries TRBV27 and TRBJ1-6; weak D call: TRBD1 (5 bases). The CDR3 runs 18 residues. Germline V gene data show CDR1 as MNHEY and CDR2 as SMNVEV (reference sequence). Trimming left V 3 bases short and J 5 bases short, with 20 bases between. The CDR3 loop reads CASSFRRGRPTDNSPLHF. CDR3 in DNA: TGTGCCAGCAGTTTTAGGCGGGGCAGGCCAACCGATAATTCACCCCTCCACTTT.